The clone carrying this TCR beta chain was seen only once. This CDR3 is 14 amino acids long. The germline CDR1 and CDR2 sequences are MGHRA and YSYEKL. The germline V and J ends were trimmed by 1 base and 14 bases, with 20 bases remaining between them. The data belong to a study of blood T cell repertoires in COVID-19. On the study more broadly: Sources were T cells, B-cell-depleted T cells, or PBMCs; the material itself was cDNA or gDNA.

In the original processing: Reference gene primer amplification in the assay estimated nucleated cell counts. The method was immunoSEQ multiplex PCR; TCRdb's version includes in-frame clones alone and lacks a portion of them. The D gene and trimming were derived from the DNA, and the V and J assignments and clone size from that table. The sample holds 80,000 to 100,000 clones; 91% are singletons and the top ten take about 1.8%. The clonotype comes from a human donor with active COVID-19. The donor label of this sample is uncertain. Sequencing used peripheral blood. V and J are TRBV4-1 and TRBJ1-1; D not certain. The CDR3 region has the DNA TGCGCCAGCAGCCAAGGATTCCGACTCCTCGAAGAATTCTTT. Its translation is CASSQGFRLLEEFF.